In its sample, the clone carrying this T cell receptor beta chain was seen a few times. Its antigen is undetermined. These data belong to a study of T-cell reconstitution after alpha-beta-depleted transplantation in children. As it was prepared, the TCRbeta library received unique molecular identifiers. MiXCR, applied by TCRdb to the PCR reads, yields one record per CDR3 protein. The table lists around 580,000 distinct CDR3 sequences, more than 20% of them singletons. The CDR3 runs to 16 residues. The germline V gene encodes CDR1 SGHVS and CDR2 FQNEAQ. V lost 2 bases and J lost 0, with 12 bases in between. Study-wide results and limits: Expanded graft clones numbering several hundred reportedly gave rise to alpha-beta T cells about two months after transplant. T-cell numbers and diversity, one year after transplant, stemmed largely from T cells that were newly produced. After transplant, high TCRbeta diversity at day 60 in some patients arose from surviving recipient T cells and thymic progenitors.

The origin of this receptor is a boy younger than two who had a stem cell transplant for acute myeloid leukemia, so the T cells may come from the graft donor. This chain links TRBV7-8 with TRBJ2-3, with D perhaps matching TRBD1 (6 bases). The sequencing used PBMCs, mostly from graft donor cells, collected 360 days after TCRalphabeta/CD19-depleted stem cell transplant. CDR3 bases: TGTGCCAGCAGCTTATCGCCAGGGGAAAGCACAGATACGCAGTATTTT. Amino acid sequence: CASSLSPGESTDTQYF. The full variable domain, rest sourced from reference TRBV7-8 and TRBJ2-3, is GAGVSQSPRYKVAKRGQDVALRCDPISGHVSLFWYQQALGQGPEFLTYFQNEAQLDKSGLPSDRFFAERPEGSVSTLKIQRTQQEDSAVYLCASSLSPGESTDTQYFGPGTRLTVL.